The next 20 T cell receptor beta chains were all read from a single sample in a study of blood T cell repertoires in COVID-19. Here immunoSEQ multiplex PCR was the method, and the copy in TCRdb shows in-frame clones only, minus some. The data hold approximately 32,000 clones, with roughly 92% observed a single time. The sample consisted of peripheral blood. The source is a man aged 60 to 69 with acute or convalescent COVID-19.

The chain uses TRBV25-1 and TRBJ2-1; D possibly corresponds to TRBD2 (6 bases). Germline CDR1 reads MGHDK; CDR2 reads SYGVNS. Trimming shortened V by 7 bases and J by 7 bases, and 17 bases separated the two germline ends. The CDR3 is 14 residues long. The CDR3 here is CASTRTGGYNEQFF. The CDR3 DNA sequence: TGTGCCAGCACCCGTACCGGGGGATATAATGAGCAGTTCTTC.

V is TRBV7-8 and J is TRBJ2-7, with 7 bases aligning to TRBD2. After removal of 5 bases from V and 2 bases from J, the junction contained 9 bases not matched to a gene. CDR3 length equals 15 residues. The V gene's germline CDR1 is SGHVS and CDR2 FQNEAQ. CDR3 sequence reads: CASSQELAVTYEQYF. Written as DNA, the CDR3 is TGTGCCAGCAGCCAGGAGCTAGCGGTGACCTACGAGCAGTACTTC.

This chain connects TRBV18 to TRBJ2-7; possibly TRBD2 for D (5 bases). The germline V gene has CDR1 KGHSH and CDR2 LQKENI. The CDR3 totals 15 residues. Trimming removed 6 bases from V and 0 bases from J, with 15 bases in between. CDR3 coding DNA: TGTGCCAGCTCTCAAGGGAGTGGGAGCTCCTACGAGCAGTACTTC. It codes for CASSQGSGSSYEQYF.

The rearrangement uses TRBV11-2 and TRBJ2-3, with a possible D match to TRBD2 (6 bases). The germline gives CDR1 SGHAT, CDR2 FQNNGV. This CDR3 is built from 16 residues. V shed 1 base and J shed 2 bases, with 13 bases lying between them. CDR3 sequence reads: CASSLVAPGLTDTQYF. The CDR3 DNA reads TGTGCCAGCAGCTTAGTAGCCCCGGGACTCACAGATACGCAGTATTTT. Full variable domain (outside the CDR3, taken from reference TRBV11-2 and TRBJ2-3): EAGVAQSPRYKIIEKRQSVAFWCNPISGHATLYWYQQILGQGPKLLIQFQNNGVVDDSQLPKDRFSAERLKGVDSTLKIQPAKLEDSAVYLCASSLVAPGLTDTQYFGPGTRLTVL.

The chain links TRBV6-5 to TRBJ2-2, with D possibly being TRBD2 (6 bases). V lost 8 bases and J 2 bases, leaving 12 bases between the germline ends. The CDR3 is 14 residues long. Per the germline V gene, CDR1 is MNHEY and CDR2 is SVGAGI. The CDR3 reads CASWRRGNTGELFF. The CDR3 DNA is TGTGCCAGCTGGAGGCGGGGAAACACCGGGGAGCTGTTTTTT.

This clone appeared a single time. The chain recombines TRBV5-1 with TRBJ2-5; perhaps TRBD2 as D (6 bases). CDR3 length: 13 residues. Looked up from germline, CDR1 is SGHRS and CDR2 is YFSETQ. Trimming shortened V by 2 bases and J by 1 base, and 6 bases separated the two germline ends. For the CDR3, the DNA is TGCGCCAGCAGCTTTAGCGGCCAAGAGACCCAGTACTTC. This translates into CASSFSGQETQYF.

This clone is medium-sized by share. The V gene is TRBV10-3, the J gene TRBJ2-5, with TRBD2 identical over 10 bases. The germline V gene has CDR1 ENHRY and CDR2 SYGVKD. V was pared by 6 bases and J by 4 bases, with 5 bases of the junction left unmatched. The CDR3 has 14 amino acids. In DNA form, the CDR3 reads TGTGCCATCAGATCCGCTAGCGGGGGAGAGACCCAGTACTTC. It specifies CAIRSASGGETQYF.

Written as DNA, the CDR3 is TGCGCCAGCAGCTTGGTCACCGCTAACCCCTATGGCTACACCTTC. Translating it yields CASSLVTANPYGYTF. The chain recombines TRBV5-1 with TRBJ1-2, with unresolved D. Germline V CDR1 and CDR2: SGHRS, YFSETQ. The CDR3 is made up of 15 amino acids. V was cut by 0 bases and J by 4 bases, with 13 bases left in between.

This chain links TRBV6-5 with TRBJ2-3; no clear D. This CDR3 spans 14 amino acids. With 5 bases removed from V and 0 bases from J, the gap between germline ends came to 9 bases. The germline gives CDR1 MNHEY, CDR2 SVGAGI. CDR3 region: CASSLRFSTDTQYF. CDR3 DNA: TGTGCCAGCAGTCTCCGGTTTAGCACAGATACGCAGTATTTT.

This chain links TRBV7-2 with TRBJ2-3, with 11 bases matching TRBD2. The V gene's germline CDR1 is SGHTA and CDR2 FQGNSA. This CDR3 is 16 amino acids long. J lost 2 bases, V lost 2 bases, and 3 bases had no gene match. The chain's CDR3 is CASSLLGLAATDTQYF. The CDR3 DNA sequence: TGTGCCAGCAGCTTACTGGGACTAGCGGCCACAGATACGCAGTATTTT.

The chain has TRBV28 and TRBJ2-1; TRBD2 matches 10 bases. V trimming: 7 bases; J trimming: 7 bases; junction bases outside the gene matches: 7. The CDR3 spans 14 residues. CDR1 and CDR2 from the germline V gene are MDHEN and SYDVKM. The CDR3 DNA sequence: TGTGCCAGCACCCTAGCGGGAGATTTTAATGAGCAGTTCTTC. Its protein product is CASTLAGDFNEQFF.

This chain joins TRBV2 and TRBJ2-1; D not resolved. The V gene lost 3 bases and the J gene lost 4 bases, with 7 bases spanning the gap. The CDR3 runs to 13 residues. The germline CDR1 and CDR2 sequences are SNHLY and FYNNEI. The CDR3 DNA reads TGTGCCAGCAGTGATAGCAGATACAATGAGCAGTTCTTC. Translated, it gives CASSDSRYNEQFF.

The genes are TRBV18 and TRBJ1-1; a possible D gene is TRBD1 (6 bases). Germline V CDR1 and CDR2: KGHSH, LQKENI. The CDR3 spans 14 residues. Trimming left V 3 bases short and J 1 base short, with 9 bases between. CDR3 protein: CASSPWTANTEAFF. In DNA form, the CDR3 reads TGTGCCAGCTCACCCTGGACAGCGAACACTGAAGCTTTCTTT.

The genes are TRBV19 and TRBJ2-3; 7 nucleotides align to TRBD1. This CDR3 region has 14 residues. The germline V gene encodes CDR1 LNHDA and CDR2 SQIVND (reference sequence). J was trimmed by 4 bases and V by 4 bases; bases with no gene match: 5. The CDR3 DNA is TGTGCCAGTAGTAGTGTACAGGGGTCAGATACGCAGTATTTT. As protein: CASSSVQGSDTQYF.

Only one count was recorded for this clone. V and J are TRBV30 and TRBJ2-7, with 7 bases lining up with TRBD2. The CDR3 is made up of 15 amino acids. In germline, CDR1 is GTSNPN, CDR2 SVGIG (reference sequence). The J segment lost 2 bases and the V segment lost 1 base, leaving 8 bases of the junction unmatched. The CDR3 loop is CAWSEGREFAYEQYF. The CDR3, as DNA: TGTGCCTGGAGTGAGGGGCGGGAGTTCGCCTACGAGCAGTACTTC.

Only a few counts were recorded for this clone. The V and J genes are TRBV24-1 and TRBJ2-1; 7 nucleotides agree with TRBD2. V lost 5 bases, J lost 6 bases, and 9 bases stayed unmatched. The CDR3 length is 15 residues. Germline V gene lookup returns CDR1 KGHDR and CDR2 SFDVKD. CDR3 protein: CATSGKLAGTNEQFF. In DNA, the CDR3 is TGTGCCACCAGTGGGAAGTTAGCGGGTACCAATGAGCAGTTCTTC.

The CDR3 nucleotides are TGTGCCAGTAGTATAGTTAGGGCGGGAGGTGGATACAATGAGCAGTTCTTC. It yields the protein CASSIVRAGGGYNEQFF. This sequence joins TRBV19 and TRBJ2-1; 8 positions match TRBD2. The CDR3 has 17 residues. With V trimmed by 1 base and J by 4 bases, 9 bases remained unmatched. Germline V gives CDR1 LNHDA, CDR2 SQIVND (reference sequence).

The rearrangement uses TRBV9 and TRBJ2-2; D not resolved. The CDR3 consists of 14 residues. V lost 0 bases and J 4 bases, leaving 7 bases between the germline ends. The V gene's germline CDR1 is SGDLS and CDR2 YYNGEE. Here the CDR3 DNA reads TGTGCCAGCAGCGTAGGGAGCCCCACCGGGGAGCTGTTTTTT. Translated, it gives CASSVGSPTGELFF. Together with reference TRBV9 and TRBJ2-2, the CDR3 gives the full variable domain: DSGVTQTPKHLITATGQRVTLRCSPRSGDLSVYWYQQSLDQGLQFLIQYYNGEERAKGNILERFSAQQFPDLHSELNLSSLELGDSALYFCASSVGSPTGELFFGEGSRLTVL.

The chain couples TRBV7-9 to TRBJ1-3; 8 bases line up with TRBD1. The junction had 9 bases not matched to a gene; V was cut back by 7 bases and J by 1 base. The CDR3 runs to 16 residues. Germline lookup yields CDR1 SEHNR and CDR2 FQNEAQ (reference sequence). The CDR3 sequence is CASNINRGMSGNTIYF. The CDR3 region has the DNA TGTGCCAGCAACATTAACAGGGGGATGTCTGGAAACACCATATATTTT. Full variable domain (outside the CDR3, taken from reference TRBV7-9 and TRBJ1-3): DTGVSQNPRHKITKRGQNVTFRCDPISEHNRLYWYRQTLGQGPEFLTYFQNEAQLEKSRLLSDRFSAERPKGSFSTLEIQRTEQGDSAMYLCASNINRGMSGNTIYFGEGSWLTVV.

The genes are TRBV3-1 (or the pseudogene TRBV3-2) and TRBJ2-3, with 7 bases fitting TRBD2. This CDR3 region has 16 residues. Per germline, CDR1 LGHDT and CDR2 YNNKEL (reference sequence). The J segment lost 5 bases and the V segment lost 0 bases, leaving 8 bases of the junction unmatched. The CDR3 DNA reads TGTGCCAGCAGCCAAGAACGGGAGGACGGTCGAGATACGCAGTATTTT. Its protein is CASSQEREDGRDTQYF.